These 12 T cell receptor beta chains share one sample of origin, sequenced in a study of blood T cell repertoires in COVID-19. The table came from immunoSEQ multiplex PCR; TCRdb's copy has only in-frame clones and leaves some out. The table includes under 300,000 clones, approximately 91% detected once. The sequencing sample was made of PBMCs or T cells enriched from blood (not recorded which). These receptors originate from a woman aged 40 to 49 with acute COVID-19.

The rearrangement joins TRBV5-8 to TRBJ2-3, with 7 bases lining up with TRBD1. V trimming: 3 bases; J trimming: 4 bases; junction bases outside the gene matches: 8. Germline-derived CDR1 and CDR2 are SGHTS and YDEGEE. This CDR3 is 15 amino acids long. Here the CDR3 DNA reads TGTGCCAGCAGCTCCCTAGGTGACAGGGCAGATACGCAGTATTTT. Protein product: CASSSLGDRADTQYF.

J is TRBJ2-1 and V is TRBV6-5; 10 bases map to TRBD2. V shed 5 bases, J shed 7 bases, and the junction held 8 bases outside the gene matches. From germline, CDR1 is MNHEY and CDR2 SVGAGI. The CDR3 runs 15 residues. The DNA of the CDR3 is TGTGCCAGCAGTACTGAGCGGGGGGGCTTGAATGAGCAGTTCTTC. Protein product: CASSTERGGLNEQFF.

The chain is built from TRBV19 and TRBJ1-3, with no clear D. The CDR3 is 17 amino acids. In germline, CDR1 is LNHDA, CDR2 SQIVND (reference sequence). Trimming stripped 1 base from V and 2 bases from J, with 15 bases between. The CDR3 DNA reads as TGTGCCAGTAGTATAGGGGCAGGCCGGTGGACTGGAAACACCATATATTTT. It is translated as CASSIGAGRWTGNTIYF.

DNA for the CDR3: TGCGCCAGCAGCCAAGATTTGGGCAAGCTGGAAAAACTGTTTTTT. Protein: CASSQDLGKLEKLFF. V usage is TRBV4-3 and J usage is TRBJ1-4; D unresolved. V dropped 0 bases and J dropped 8 bases, with 13 bases sitting between them. The germline V gene encodes CDR1 LGHNA and CDR2 YSLEER. CDR3 length: 15 residues.

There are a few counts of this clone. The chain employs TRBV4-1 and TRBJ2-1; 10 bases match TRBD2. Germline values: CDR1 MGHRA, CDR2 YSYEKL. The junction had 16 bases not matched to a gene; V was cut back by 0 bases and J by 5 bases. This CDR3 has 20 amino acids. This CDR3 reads CASSQERGDAASGSDNEQFF. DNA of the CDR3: TGCGCCAGCAGCCAAGAACGGGGGGACGCCGCTAGCGGGAGCGACAATGAGCAGTTCTTC.

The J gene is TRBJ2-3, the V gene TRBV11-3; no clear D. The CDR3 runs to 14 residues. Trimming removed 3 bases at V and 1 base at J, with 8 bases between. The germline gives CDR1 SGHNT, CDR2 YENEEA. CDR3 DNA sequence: TGTGCCAGCAGCTTGAGTCTAGGCACAGATACGCAGTATTTT. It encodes CASSLSLGTDTQYF.

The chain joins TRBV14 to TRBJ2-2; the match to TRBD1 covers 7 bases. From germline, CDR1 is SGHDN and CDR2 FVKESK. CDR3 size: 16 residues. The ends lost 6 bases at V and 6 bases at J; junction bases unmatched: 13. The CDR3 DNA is TGTGCCAGCAGTCCCAACAGGGGTTTAGTGGCCGGGGAGCTGTTTTTT. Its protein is CASSPNRGLVAGELFF.

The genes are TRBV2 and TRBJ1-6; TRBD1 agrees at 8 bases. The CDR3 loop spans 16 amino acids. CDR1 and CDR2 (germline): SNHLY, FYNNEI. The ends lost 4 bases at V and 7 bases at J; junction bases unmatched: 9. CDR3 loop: CASSGRGLAGNSPLHF. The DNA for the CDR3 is TGTGCCAGCAGTGGCAGGGGGCTGGCTGGAAATTCACCCCTCCACTTT.

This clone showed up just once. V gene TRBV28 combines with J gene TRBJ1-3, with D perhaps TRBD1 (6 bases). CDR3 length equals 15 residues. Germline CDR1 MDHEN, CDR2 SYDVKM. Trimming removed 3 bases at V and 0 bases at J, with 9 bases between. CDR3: CASSLDRHSGNTIYF. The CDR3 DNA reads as TGTGCCAGCAGTTTGGACAGACACTCTGGAAACACCATATATTTT.

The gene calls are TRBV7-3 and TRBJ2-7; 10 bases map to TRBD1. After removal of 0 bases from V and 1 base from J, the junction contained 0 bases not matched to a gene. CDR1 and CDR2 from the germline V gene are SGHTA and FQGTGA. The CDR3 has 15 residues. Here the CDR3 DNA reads TGTGCCAGCAGCTTAACGGGACAGGGGTCCTACGAGCAGTACTTC. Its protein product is CASSLTGQGSYEQYF.

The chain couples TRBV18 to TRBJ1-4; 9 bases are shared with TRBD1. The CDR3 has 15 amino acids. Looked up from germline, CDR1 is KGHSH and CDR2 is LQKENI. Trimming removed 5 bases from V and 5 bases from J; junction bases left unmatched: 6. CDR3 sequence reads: CASSDNRGRNEKLFF. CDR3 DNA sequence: TGTGCCAGCTCAGACAACAGGGGGCGGAATGAAAAACTGTTTTTT.

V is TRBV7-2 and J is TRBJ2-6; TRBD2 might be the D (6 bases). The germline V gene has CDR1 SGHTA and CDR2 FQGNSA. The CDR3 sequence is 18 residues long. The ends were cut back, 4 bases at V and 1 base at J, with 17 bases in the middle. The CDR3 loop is CASSSAAGSSSGANVLTF. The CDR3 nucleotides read TGTGCCAGCAGCTCAGCGGCGGGGTCCTCGTCTGGGGCCAACGTCCTGACTTTC. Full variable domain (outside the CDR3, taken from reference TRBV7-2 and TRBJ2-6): GAGVSQSPSNKVTEKGKDVELRCDPISGHTALYWYRQSLGQGLEFLIYFQGNSAPDKSGLPSDRFSAERTGGSVSTLTIQRTQQEDSAVYLCASSSAAGSSSGANVLTFGAGSRLTVL.